These 28 T cell receptor beta chains came from one sample sequenced in a study of T cell responses to AZD1222 COVID-19 vaccine. Assay used: immunoSEQ multiplex PCR; TCRdb lists only in-frame clones, some missing. The sample includes 150,000 to 200,000 clones, approximately 90% of them seen just once. Sequenced here: peripheral blood, sampled 28 days after the second AZD1222 dose. The receptor set was obtained from an adult who received the AZD1222 COVID-19 vaccine.

This sequence joins TRBV3-1 (or the pseudogene TRBV3-2) and TRBJ2-3; D is uncertain. The CDR3 runs 12 residues. In germline, CDR1 is LGHDT, CDR2 YNNKEL (reference sequence). The ends were cut back, 2 bases at V and 6 bases at J, with 6 bases in the middle. CDR3 sequence reads: CASSQSTDTQYF. CDR3 DNA: TGTGCCAGCAGCCAAAGTACGGATACGCAGTATTTT.

The sample holds one count of this clone. V gene TRBV19 combines with J gene TRBJ2-3; D possibly corresponds to TRBD1 (6 bases). Per the germline V gene, CDR1 is LNHDA and CDR2 is SQIVND (reference sequence). This CDR3 is 13 amino acids long. Trimming pared 3 bases from V and 6 bases from J, leaving 10 bases between. Here the CDR3 DNA reads TGTGCCAGTAGTATTGGGGGCTGGGATACGCAGTATTTT. Amino acid sequence: CASSIGGWDTQYF. Filled out from reference TRBV19 and TRBJ2-3, the complete variable domain reads DGGITQSPKYLFRKEGQNVTLSCEQNLNHDAMYWYRQDPGQGLRLIYYSQIVNDFQKGDIAEGYSVSREKKESFPLTVTSAQKNPTAFYLCASSIGGWDTQYFGPGTRLTVL.

The genes are TRBV7-9 and TRBJ1-5, with TRBD1 matching 7 bases. This CDR3 is built from 15 residues. Germline trimming cut 1 base from V and 6 bases from J; bases unmatched to any gene: 6. The germline gives CDR1 SEHNR, CDR2 FQNEAQ (reference sequence). The CDR3 reads CASSLGAGGVQPQHF. For the CDR3, the DNA is TGTGCCAGCAGCTTAGGGGCAGGGGGAGTTCAGCCCCAGCATTTT.

The chain joins TRBV19 to TRBJ2-7, with D tentatively TRBD1 (6 bases). The V gene lost 7 bases and the J gene lost 1 base, with 14 bases spanning the gap. The CDR3 contains 14 residues. CDR1 is LNHDA, CDR2 SQIVND, per germline (reference sequence). CDR3 sequence (DNA): TGTGCCAGTACCCCGACAGGTCCATCCTACGAGCAGTACTTC. Its translation: CASTPTGPSYEQYF.

This chain joins TRBV2 and TRBJ2-2; 7 bases line up with TRBD1. Germline CDR1 reads SNHLY; CDR2 reads FYNNEI. CDR3 length: 15 amino acids. V was clipped by 3 bases and J by 1 base; unmatched bases: 2. The CDR3 is CASSETGWNTGELFF. Here the CDR3 DNA reads TGTGCCAGCAGTGAGACAGGGTGGAACACCGGGGAGCTGTTTTTT. The whole variable domain, filled in from reference TRBV2 and TRBJ2-2, reads EPEVTQTPSHQVTQMGQEVILRCVPISNHLYFYWYRQILGQKVEFLVSFYNNEISEKSEIFDDQFSVERPDGSNFTLKIRSTKLEDSAMYFCASSETGWNTGELFFGEGSRLTVL.

This sequence joins TRBV28 and TRBJ2-7; D call uncertain. The V end was cut by 7 bases, the J end by 3 bases, with 7 bases between. Germline V gives CDR1 MDHEN, CDR2 SYDVKM. This CDR3 contains 11 residues. The CDR3 protein is CASKAVYEQYF. CDR3 nucleotide sequence: TGTGCCAGCAAGGCGGTCTACGAGCAGTACTTC. Using reference TRBV28 and TRBJ2-7 for the parts outside the CDR3, the full variable domain is DVKVTQSSRYLVKRTGEKVFLECVQDMDHENMFWYRQDPGLGLRLIYFSYDVKMKEKGDIPEGYSVSREKKERFSLILESASTNQTSMYLCASKAVYEQYFGPGTRLTVT.

The rearrangement links TRBV30 to TRBJ1-6, with TRBD1 identical over 8 bases. Losses at the gene ends were 1 base for V and 11 bases for J; bases not matched to a gene: 7. Per germline, CDR1 GTSNPN and CDR2 SVGIG (reference sequence). CDR3 size: 14 residues. The CDR3 loop reads CAWSEDRVLTPLHF. The CDR3 DNA reads as TGTGCCTGGAGTGAGGACAGGGTCTTGACACCCCTCCACTTT.

This clone was observed once. This chain connects TRBV28 to TRBJ1-1; D may be TRBD1 (6 bases). This CDR3 comprises 15 residues. Germline CDR1 reads MDHEN; CDR2 reads SYDVKM. With 4 bases removed from V and 0 bases from J, the gap between germline ends came to 12 bases. In DNA, the CDR3 is TGTGCCAGCAGTTCCGGGACATACGTGAACACTGAAGCTTTCTTT. Translation: CASSSGTYVNTEAFF.

The chain joins TRBV7-2 to TRBJ2-1; D might be TRBD2 (6 bases). The CDR3 has 16 amino acids. V lost 2 bases, J lost 0 bases, and 11 bases lay in between. CDR1 is SGHTA, CDR2 FQGNSA, per germline. CDR3 amino acids: CASSLSGLSSYNEQFF. CDR3 DNA: TGTGCCAGCAGCTTAAGCGGGTTAAGCTCCTACAATGAGCAGTTCTTC. Full variable domain (remainder filled in from reference TRBV7-2 and TRBJ2-1): GAGVSQSPSNKVTEKGKDVELRCDPISGHTALYWYRQSLGQGLEFLIYFQGNSAPDKSGLPSDRFSAERTGGSVSTLTIQRTQQEDSAVYLCASSLSGLSSYNEQFFGPGTRLTVL.

This rearrangement joins TRBV2 to TRBJ2-5; D is perhaps TRBD1 or TRBD2 (7 bases each). V lost 8 bases to trimming and J lost 5 bases, with 15 bases between them. The CDR3 extends over 13 amino acids. Germline loops: CDR1 SNHLY, CDR2 FYNNEI. Here the CDR3 reads CASGLRGGETQYF. CDR3 in DNA: TGTGCCAGCGGCCTCAGGGGGGGGGAGACCCAGTACTTC.

Concerning this clone itself: Germline and junction disagree at one end, which may indicate a read error. Other DNA sequences in this specimen translate into the identical CDR3. The chain links TRBV7-2 to TRBJ2-5; TRBD2 agrees at 12 bases. The CDR3 length is 14 residues. CDR1 and CDR2 from the germline V gene are SGHTA and FQGNSA. The DNA for the CDR3 is TGTGCCAGCAGCCTAGCGGGAGGGCCAGAGACCCAGTACTTC. Translating gives CASSLAGGPETQYF.

This chain joins TRBV5-1 and TRBJ2-3; D is ambiguous. The CDR3 sequence is 16 residues long. Germline V gives CDR1 SGHRS, CDR2 YFSETQ. V was trimmed by 0 bases and J by 0 bases, leaving 11 bases between them. The chain's CDR3 is CASSLGLFGSTDTQYF. The CDR3 DNA is TGCGCCAGCAGCTTGGGGCTGTTCGGTAGCACAGATACGCAGTATTTT.

The V call is TRBV5-1, the J call TRBJ2-1; D unclear. The CDR3 is 11 amino acids. Germline V CDR1 and CDR2: SGHRS, YFSETQ. Between the trimmed V and J ends, which lost 0 bases and 12 bases, there was a span of 7 bases. CDR3 DNA: TGCGCCAGCAGCTTGGATCTGAGGCAGTTCTTC. The encoded protein is CASSLDLRQFF.

The genes are TRBV6-1 and TRBJ2-5; TRBD1 agrees at 7 bases. Germline-derived CDR1 and CDR2 are MNHNS and SASEGT. The CDR3 covers 15 residues. Unmatched junction bases numbered 8, after V lost 3 bases and J lost 4 bases. The CDR3 nucleotides read TGTGCCAGCAGTGAGGGGAGACAGGGTGGAGAGACCCAGTACTTC. Amino acids: CASSEGRQGGETQYF.

This chain links TRBV9 with TRBJ1-1, with D perhaps TRBD1 (5 bases). Trimming took off 4 bases at V and 3 bases at J, with 19 bases between the two ends. The CDR3 sequence is 16 residues long. Germline loops: CDR1 SGDLS, CDR2 YYNGEE. The CDR3 reads CASSPRAGTKDTEAFF. The CDR3 region has the DNA TGTGCCAGCAGCCCCCGCGCGGGGACGAAGGACACTGAAGCTTTCTTT. Full variable domain (rest looked up from reference TRBV9 and TRBJ1-1): DSGVTQTPKHLITATGQRVTLRCSPRSGDLSVYWYQQSLDQGLQFLIQYYNGEERAKGNILERFSAQQFPDLHSELNLSSLELGDSALYFCASSPRAGTKDTEAFFGQGTRLTVV.

The chain combines TRBV7-8 with TRBJ1-2, with a weak D call TRBD1 (5 bases). Germline V gene data show CDR1 as SGHVS and CDR2 as FQNEAQ. The CDR3 sequence is 15 residues long. V shed 0 bases and J shed 6 bases, with 14 bases lying between them. Here the CDR3 DNA reads TGTGCCAGCAGCTTAGCGGGTTCGGGGCAGGATGGCTACACCTTC. This translates into CASSLAGSGQDGYTF.

This clone was detected only once. This chain uses TRBV6-6 with TRBJ1-1; D gene ambiguous. Trimming took 1 base from V and 6 from J, leaving 3 bases between them. The CDR3 has 11 amino acids. Germline V gives CDR1 MNHNY, CDR2 SVGAGI (reference sequence). Here the CDR3 reads CASSYYAEAFF. Here the CDR3 DNA reads TGTGCCAGCAGTTACTACGCTGAAGCTTTCTTT.

A few counts support this clone. The genes are TRBV30 and TRBJ2-5, with unresolved D. Trimming stripped 2 bases from V and 2 bases from J, with 9 bases between. The CDR3 consists of 13 residues. The germline CDR1 and CDR2 sequences are GTSNPN and SVGIG (reference sequence). The CDR3 spells CAWSKGGQETQYF. The CDR3 DNA sequence: TGTGCCTGGAGTAAGGGCGGTCAAGAGACCCAGTACTTC.

The sample holds a few counts of this clone. The V and J genes are TRBV5-4 and TRBJ2-2; D might be TRBD1 (6 bases). V lost 5 bases to trimming and J lost 4 bases, with 15 bases between them. The germline V gene has CDR1 SGHNT and CDR2 YYREEE (reference sequence). This CDR3 is built from 15 residues. The CDR3 here is CASSFKQGSTGELFF. The CDR3 nucleotides are TGTGCCAGCAGTTTCAAACAGGGAAGCACCGGGGAGCTGTTTTTT. Supplemented by reference TRBV5-4 and TRBJ2-2, the full variable domain reads ETGVTQSPTHLIKTRGQQVTLRCSSQSGHNTVSWYQQALGQGPQFIFQYYREEENGRGNFPPRFSGLQFPNYSSELNVNALELDDSALYLCASSFKQGSTGELFFGEGSRLTVL.

The rearrangement joins TRBV12-3 or TRBV12-4 to TRBJ2-1; no clear D gene. Trimming cost V 3 bases and J 8 bases, with 8 bases left between them. The CDR3 is made up of 12 amino acids. The CDR3 nucleotides read TGTGCCAGCAGTTTTTTGAAGGATGAGCAGTTCTTC. This codes for CASSFLKDEQFF.

This chain connects TRBV6-5 to TRBJ2-1, with TRBD2 matching 11 bases. The CDR3 is 15 amino acids. After removal of 6 bases from V and 2 bases from J, the junction contained 3 bases not matched to a gene. Per germline, CDR1 MNHEY and CDR2 SVGAGI. CDR3 loop: CASRPTSGTYNEQFF. In DNA form, the CDR3 reads TGTGCCAGCAGACCGACTAGCGGGACCTACAATGAGCAGTTCTTC.

V usage is TRBV18 and J usage is TRBJ1-5, with D perhaps TRBD1 (5 bases). V lost 6 bases to trimming and J lost 5 bases, with 11 bases between them. This CDR3 region has 13 residues. CDR1 and CDR2 (germline): KGHSH, LQKENI. CDR3 nucleotides: TGTGCCAGCTCCACTCAGGGAGATCAGCCCCAGCATTTT. It is translated as CASSTQGDQPQHF.

The chain recombines TRBV6-5 with TRBJ1-2; D gene unclear. The CDR3 contains 11 residues. Looked up from germline, CDR1 is MNHEY and CDR2 is SVGAGI. Between the trimmed V and J ends, which lost 4 bases and 5 bases, there was a span of 5 bases. The CDR3 DNA sequence: TGTGCCAGCAGTTCCCCATATGGCTACACCTTC. Translating gives CASSSPYGYTF.

CDR3 sequence (DNA): TGTGCCACCAAAGAAGAGGGAACTGAAGCTTTCTTT. Amino acids: CATKEEGTEAFF. This rearrangement joins TRBV24-1 to TRBJ1-1; D gene ambiguous. Between the trimmed V and J ends, which lost 8 bases and 5 bases, there was a span of 11 bases. CDR3 length: 12 residues. Per the germline V gene, CDR1 is KGHDR and CDR2 is SFDVKD.

The chain has TRBV20-1 and TRBJ2-7; 9 nucleotides agree with TRBD2. The germline gives CDR1 DFQATT, CDR2 SNEGSKA (reference sequence). V trimming: 3 bases; J trimming: 4 bases; junction bases outside the gene matches: 4. The CDR3 extends over 13 amino acids. The CDR3 is CSASSGSIYEQYF. CDR3 nucleotides: TGCAGTGCTAGTAGCGGGAGTATTTACGAGCAGTACTTC.

The rearrangement links TRBV19 to TRBJ2-7, with TRBD1 as a possible D gene (6 bases). The germline gives CDR1 LNHDA, CDR2 SQIVND (reference sequence). The V and J ends lost 4 bases and 7 bases respectively, with 20 bases between them. This CDR3 is 15 amino acids long. The CDR3 is CASSTSGTSRGEQYF. The CDR3 nucleotides read TGTGCCAGTAGTACCTCCGGGACATCCCGTGGGGAGCAGTACTTC.

This chain connects TRBV24-1 to TRBJ2-2, with D possibly TRBD2 on 6 matching bases. V was cut by 1 base and J by 6 bases, with 11 bases left in between. This CDR3 contains 15 residues. In germline, CDR1 is KGHDR, CDR2 SFDVKD. This CDR3 reads CATSDFGGTSGELFF. CDR3 nucleotides: TGTGCCACCAGTGATTTCGGAGGGACGTCCGGGGAGCTGTTTTTT.

This chain uses TRBV6-2 or TRBV6-3 with TRBJ2-5; TRBD1 might be the D (6 bases). CDR3 length: 11 amino acids. The ends were cut back, 5 bases at V and 5 bases at J, with 6 bases in the middle. Germline assignment: CDR1 MNHEY and CDR2 SVGEGT. The CDR3 spells CASSTGETQYF. CDR3 nucleotide sequence: TGTGCCAGCAGTACAGGGGAGACCCAGTACTTC.